Detailed here is one T cell receptor beta chain. The sample originates from a study of cytomegalovirus exposure and HLA in healthy donors. Germline assignment: CDR1 MNHEY and CDR2 SVGAGI. V dropped 3 bases and J dropped 7 bases, with 15 bases sitting between them. CDR3 length equals 14 residues. 60 Vbeta and 13 Jbeta primers were used in PCR. Here immunoSEQ multiplex PCR was the method, and the copy in TCRdb shows in-frame clones only, minus some. The data contain 150,000 to 200,000 clones, more than 80% of them singletons. Specimen: PBMCs. This TCR derives from a woman between 50 and 59 years old in good health and CMV-seropositive. This chain uses TRBV6-5 with TRBJ2-5; D is unresolved. The CDR3 DNA follows: TGTGCCAGCAGTTATAGTGGCCCCGCAGGGACCCAGTACTTC. It yields the protein CASSYSGPAGTQYF.